The 9 T cell receptor beta chains below all came from one sample that was sequenced in a study of blood T cell repertoires in COVID-19. Here immunoSEQ multiplex PCR was the method, and the copy in TCRdb shows in-frame clones only, minus some. The sample holds about 440,000 clones, about 85% seen once. Sequenced: PBMCs or T cells enriched from blood (not recorded which). The source of these receptors is a woman under 30 with acute COVID-19.

The genes are TRBV29-1 and TRBJ1-2; 8 bases are shared with TRBD1. The V gene end was trimmed by 6 bases and the J gene end by 1 base; junction bases not matched to a gene: 13. This CDR3 is built from 16 residues. Germline assignment: CDR1 SQVTM and CDR2 ANQGSEA. Written as DNA, the CDR3 is TGCAGCGTGGAGGACAGGGCTTCCTATCTTAACTATGGCTACACCTTC. Protein sequence: CSVEDRASYLNYGYTF.

This chain links TRBV13 with TRBJ1-6; 10 bases line up with TRBD1. There are 14 residues in the CDR3. V was clipped by 4 bases and J by 11 bases; unmatched bases: 5. Germline loops: CDR1 PRHDT, CDR2 FYEKMQ (reference sequence). The CDR3, as DNA: TGTGCCAGCAGCTGGGGACAGGGGCGGACACCCCTCCACTTT. It is translated as CASSWGQGRTPLHF.

The chain joins TRBV19 to TRBJ2-7, with 10 bases lining up with TRBD2. Germline CDR1 and CDR2: LNHDA and SQIVND (reference sequence). V shed 5 bases and J 2 bases; nucleotides not matched to a gene: 3. The CDR3 sequence is 14 residues long. Here the CDR3 reads CASSLGLAAYEQYF. Written as DNA, the CDR3 is TGTGCCAGTAGTCTCGGACTAGCGGCCTACGAGCAGTACTTC.

The chain employs TRBV5-1 and TRBJ1-6, with unresolved D. The CDR3 spans 15 residues. Trimming took 0 bases from V and 9 from J, leaving 13 bases between them. Germline loops: CDR1 SGHRS, CDR2 YFSETQ. This CDR3 reads CASSLVVAGRSPLHF. Written as DNA, the CDR3 is TGCGCCAGCAGCTTGGTGGTGGCAGGCCGTTCACCCCTCCACTTT.

V is TRBV4-3 and J is TRBJ1-2; D unresolved. The CDR3 runs 13 residues. The germline gives CDR1 LGHNA, CDR2 YSLEER. Trimming left V 2 bases short and J 4 bases short, with 8 bases between. CDR3 loop: CASSQTFLYGYTF. CDR3 nucleotide sequence: TGCGCCAGCAGCCAAACTTTCCTCTATGGCTACACCTTC.

The chain carries TRBV19 and TRBJ1-1, with D uncertain. CDR1 is LNHDA and CDR2 is SQIVND in the germline V gene (reference sequence). This CDR3 contains 14 residues. Trimming left V 3 bases short and J 4 bases short, with 12 bases between. The CDR3 spells CASSIKAFSTEAFF. Written as DNA, the CDR3 is TGTGCCAGTAGTATTAAAGCGTTTAGCACTGAAGCTTTCTTT. Filled out from reference TRBV19 and TRBJ1-1, the complete variable domain reads DGGITQSPKYLFRKEGQNVTLSCEQNLNHDAMYWYRQDPGQGLRLIYYSQIVNDFQKGDIAEGYSVSREKKESFPLTVTSAQKNPTAFYLCASSIKAFSTEAFFGQGTRLTVV.

The V gene is TRBV6-2 or TRBV6-3, the J gene TRBJ2-7, with 10 bases identical to TRBD1. V was pared by 6 bases and J by 2 bases, with 10 bases of the junction left unmatched. Germline V lookup: CDR1 MNHEY, CDR2 SVGEGT. The CDR3 sequence is 16 residues long. The CDR3 coding sequence is TGTGCCAGCAGCCTCCTTCCGGGACAGGGGACCTACGAGCAGTACTTC. Residues: CASSLLPGQGTYEQYF.

J is TRBJ2-5 and V is TRBV29-1; D gene uncertain. CDR1 and CDR2 from the germline V gene are SQVTM and ANQGSEA. The CDR3 runs to 10 residues. V lost 4 bases, J lost 7 bases, and 7 bases lay in between. The DNA for the CDR3 is TGCAGCGTTGGTGTCGGGACCCAGTACTTC. Encoded protein: CSVGVGTQYF.

This clone came up once. The gene calls are TRBV11-2 and TRBJ2-3; 11 bases are shared with TRBD2. Germline V lookup: CDR1 SGHAT, CDR2 FQNNGV. V was pared by 5 bases and J by 6 bases, with 10 bases of the junction left unmatched. CDR3 length: 16 residues. The DNA of the CDR3 is TGTGCCAGCAGCCCTATGACTAGCGGGGACAGTGATACGCAGTATTTT. This translates into CASSPMTSGDSDTQYF.